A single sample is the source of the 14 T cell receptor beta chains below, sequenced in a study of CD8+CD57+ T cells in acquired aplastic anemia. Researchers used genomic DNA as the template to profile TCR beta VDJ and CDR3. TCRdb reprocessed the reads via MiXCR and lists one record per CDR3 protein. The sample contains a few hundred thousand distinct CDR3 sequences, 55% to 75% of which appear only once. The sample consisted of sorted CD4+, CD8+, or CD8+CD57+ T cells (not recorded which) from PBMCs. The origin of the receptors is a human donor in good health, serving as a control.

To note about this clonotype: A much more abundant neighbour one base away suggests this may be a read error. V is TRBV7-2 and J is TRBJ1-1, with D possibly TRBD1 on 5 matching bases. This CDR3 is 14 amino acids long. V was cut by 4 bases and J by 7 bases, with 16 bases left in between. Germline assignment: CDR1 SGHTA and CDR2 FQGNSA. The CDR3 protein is CASSSREGTNEAFF. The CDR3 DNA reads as TGTGCCAGCAGCTCTAGGGAAGGGACCAATGAAGCTTTCTTT. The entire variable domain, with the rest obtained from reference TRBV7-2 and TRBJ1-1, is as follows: GAGVSQSPSNKVTEKGKDVELRCDPISGHTALYWYRQSLGQGLEFLIYFQGNSAPDKSGLPSDRFSAERTGGSVSTLTIQRTQQEDSAVYLCASSSREGTNEAFFGQGTRLTVV.

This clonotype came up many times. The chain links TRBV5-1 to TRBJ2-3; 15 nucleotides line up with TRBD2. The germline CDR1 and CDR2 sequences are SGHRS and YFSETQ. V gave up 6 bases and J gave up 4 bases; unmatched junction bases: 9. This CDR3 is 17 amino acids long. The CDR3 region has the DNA TGCGCCAGCACGAAAGGACTAGCGGGGGGGGTCCCAGATACGCAGTATTTT. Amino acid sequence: CASTKGLAGGVPDTQYF.

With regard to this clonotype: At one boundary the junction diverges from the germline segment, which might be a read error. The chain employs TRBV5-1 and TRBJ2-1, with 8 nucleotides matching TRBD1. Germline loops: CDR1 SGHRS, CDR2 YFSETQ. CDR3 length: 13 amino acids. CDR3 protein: CASSPTGDTGQFF. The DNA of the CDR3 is TGTGCCAGCAGCCCGACAGGGGACACAGGGCAGTTCTTC. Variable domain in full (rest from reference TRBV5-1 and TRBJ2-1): KAGVTQTPRYLIKTRGQQVTLSCSPISGHRSVSWYQQTPGQGLQFLFEYFSETQRNKGNFPGRFSGRQFSNSRSEMNVSTLELGDSALYLCASSPTGDTGQFFGPGTRLTVL.

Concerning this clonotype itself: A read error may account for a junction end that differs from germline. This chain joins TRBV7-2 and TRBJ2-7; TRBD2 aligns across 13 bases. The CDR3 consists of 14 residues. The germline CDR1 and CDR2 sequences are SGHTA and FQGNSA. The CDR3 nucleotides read TGTGCCAGCAGCACTAGCGGGGGGGCCGGGGAGCTGTACTTC. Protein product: CASSTSGGAGELYF.

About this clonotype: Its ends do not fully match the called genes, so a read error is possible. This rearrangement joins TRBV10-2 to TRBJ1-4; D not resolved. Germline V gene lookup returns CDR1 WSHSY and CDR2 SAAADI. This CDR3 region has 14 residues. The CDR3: CASIVDAGNTKPFF. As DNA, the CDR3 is TGTGCCAGCATTGTCGACGCTGGGAACACTAAACCTTTTTTT.

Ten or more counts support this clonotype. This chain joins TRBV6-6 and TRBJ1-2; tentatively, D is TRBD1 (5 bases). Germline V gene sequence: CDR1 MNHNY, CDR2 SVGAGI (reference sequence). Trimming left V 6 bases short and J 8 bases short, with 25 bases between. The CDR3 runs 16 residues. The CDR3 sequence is CASRSQGGVEFWGYTF. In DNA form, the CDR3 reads TGTGCCAGCAGGAGCCAGGGCGGTGTAGAATTTTGGGGCTACACCTTC.

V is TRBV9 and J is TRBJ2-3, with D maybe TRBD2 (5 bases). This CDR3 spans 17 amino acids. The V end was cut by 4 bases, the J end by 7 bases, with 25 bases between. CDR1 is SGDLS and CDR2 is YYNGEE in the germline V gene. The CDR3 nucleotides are TGTGCCAGCAGCCACGACGGGATAGTATCACCCCTCCATACGCAGTATTTT. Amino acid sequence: CASSHDGIVSPLHTQYF.

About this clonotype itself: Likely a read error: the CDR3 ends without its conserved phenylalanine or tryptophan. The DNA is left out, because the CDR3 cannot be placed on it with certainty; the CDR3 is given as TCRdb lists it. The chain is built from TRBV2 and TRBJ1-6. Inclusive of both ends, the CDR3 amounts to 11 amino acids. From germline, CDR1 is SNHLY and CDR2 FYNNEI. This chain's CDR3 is CASSAVRYNLQ.

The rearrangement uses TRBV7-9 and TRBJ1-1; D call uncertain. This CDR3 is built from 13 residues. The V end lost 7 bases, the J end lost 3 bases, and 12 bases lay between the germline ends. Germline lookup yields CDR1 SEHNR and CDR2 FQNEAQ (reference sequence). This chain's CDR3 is CASTQTRDTEAFF. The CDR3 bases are TGTGCCAGCACTCAGACGAGGGACACTGAAGCTTTCTTT.

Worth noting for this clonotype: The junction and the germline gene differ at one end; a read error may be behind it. The CDR3 protein is CASSSGRGGAEQEF. DNA for the CDR3: TGTGCCAGCAGCTCTGGCAGGGGGGGCGCGGAGCAGGAGTTC. The rearrangement uses TRBV7-3 and TRBJ2-7; D is tentatively TRBD1 or TRBD2 (7 bases each). The CDR3 has 14 amino acids. Germline values: CDR1 SGHTA, CDR2 FQGTGA.

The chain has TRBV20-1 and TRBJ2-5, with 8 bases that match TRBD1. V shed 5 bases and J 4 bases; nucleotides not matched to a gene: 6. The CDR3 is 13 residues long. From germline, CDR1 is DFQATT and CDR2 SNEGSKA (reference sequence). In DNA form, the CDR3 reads TGCAGTGCTCCCTTAGACAGGGGAGAGACCCAGTACTTC. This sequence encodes CSAPLDRGETQYF.

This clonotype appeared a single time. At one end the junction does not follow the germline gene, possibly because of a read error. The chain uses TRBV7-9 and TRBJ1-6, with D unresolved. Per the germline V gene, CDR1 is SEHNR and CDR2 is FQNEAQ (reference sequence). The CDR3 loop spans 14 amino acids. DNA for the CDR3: TGTGCCAGCAGCCAAGAACACCTTAGGTATGGCTACACCTTT. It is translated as CASSQEHLRYGYTF.

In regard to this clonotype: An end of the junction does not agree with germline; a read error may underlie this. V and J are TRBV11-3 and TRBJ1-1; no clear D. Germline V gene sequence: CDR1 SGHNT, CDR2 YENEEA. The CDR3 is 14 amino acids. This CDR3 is CASSLDRPNAEAFF. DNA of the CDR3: TGTGCCAGCAGCTTAGACAGGCCGAACGCTGAAGCTTTCTTT. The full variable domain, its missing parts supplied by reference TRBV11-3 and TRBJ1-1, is EAGVVQSPRYKIIEKKQPVAFWCNPISGHNTLYWYLQNLGQGPELLIRYENEEAVDDSQLPKDRFSAERLKGVDSTLKIQPAELGDSAVYLCASSLDRPNAEAFFGQGTRLTVV.

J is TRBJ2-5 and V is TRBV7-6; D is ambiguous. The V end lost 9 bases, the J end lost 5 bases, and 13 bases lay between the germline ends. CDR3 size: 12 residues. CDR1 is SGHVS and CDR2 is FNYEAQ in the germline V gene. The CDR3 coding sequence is TGTGCCAGTAGTTCCACTGACGAGACCCAGTACTTC. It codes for CASSSTDETQYF.